The rows below give T cell receptor beta chains drawn from one sample of a study of Graves' ophthalmopathy and Graves' hyperthyroidism. MiXCR was run by TCRdb on the multiplex PCR reads, yielding one entry per CDR3 protein. Here the sample spans about 410,000 distinct CDR3 sequences, approximately 20% being singletons. Sequenced input: peripheral blood. These receptors were obtained from a woman aged 18-35 years with Graves' ophthalmopathy. Both conserved end residues are part of each CDR3. The order of the fields is clone size, V gene, J gene, D gene, CDR3 protein, CDR3 DNA. A D gene is named only where the DNA matches it firmly. Where a row states a size, it is once, few, many or the class of an expanded clone; other rows omit it.

>NA|TRBV28|TRBJ2-7|TRBD2
CASTPVVSGTIEQYF
TGTGCCAGCACCCCCGTGGTTAGCGGGACCATCGAGCAGTACTTC
>NA|TRBV4-1|TRBJ2-5|NA
CASSQDGAIPETQYF
TGCGCCAGCAGCCAAGATGGGGCAATACCAGAGACCCAGTACTTC
>many|TRBV7-2|TRBJ2-7|TRBD2
CASSQTSGPYEQYF
TGTGCCAGCAGCCAAACTAGCGGGCCCTACGAGCAGTACTTC
>many|TRBV20-1|TRBJ1-1|NA
CSARDPTDTEAFF
TGCAGTGCTAGAGATCCGACAGACACTGAAGCTTTCTTT
>many|TRBV11-2|TRBJ1-2|NA
CASSLIPGTLNGYTF
TGTGCCAGCAGCTTGATACCAGGGACCCTTAACGGCTACACCTTC
>many|TRBV7-3|TRBJ2-5|TRBD1
CASSLTPTGDQETQYF
TGTGCCAGCAGCTTAACTCCGACAGGGGATCAAGAGACCCAGTACTTC
>many|TRBV5-1|TRBJ1-1|NA
CASSSGPPGTEAFF
TGCGCCAGCAGCTCCGGGCCTCCGGGGACTGAAGCTTTCTTT
>once|TRBV28|TRBJ2-5|NA
CASRPSSARTQYF
TGTGCCAGCAGACCGTCGAGTGCACGGACCCAGTACTTC
>many|TRBV4-1|TRBJ2-7|NA
CASSQGVSVAASYEQYF
TGCGCCAGCAGCCAAGGAGTCTCAGTAGCGGCGTCCTACGAGCAGTACTTC
>few|TRBV20-1|TRBJ1-6|NA
CSARSNRQLPGSPLHF
TGCAGTGCTAGATCCAACAGACAGCTACCTGGTTCACCCCTCCACTTT
>many|TRBV19|TRBJ2-7|TRBD1
CASRARTGSNEQYF
TGTGCCAGTAGGGCCCGGACAGGGTCTAACGAGCAGTACTTC
>NA|TRBV19|TRBJ1-1|NA
CASSVDIDTEAFF
TGTGCCAGTAGTGTGGACATAGACACTGAAGCTTTCTTT
>many|TRBV11-2|TRBJ2-4|NA
CASSSFGSAKNIQYF
TGTGCCAGCAGCTCCTTTGGGTCCGCCAAAAACATTCAGTACTTC
>many|TRBV6-4|TRBJ1-1|NA
CASSRAFPMNTEAFF
TGTGCCAGCAGTCGGGCATTCCCTATGAACACTGAAGCTTTCTTT
>once|TRBV10-2|TRBJ1-5|TRBD1
CASSETQGEVQPQHF
TGCGCCAGCAGTGAGACACAGGGGGAGGTTCAGCCCCAGCATTTT
>few|TRBV29-1|TRBJ1-1|NA
CSFQIFNTEAFF
TGCAGCTTCCAAATATTTAACACTGAAGCTTTCTTT
>many|TRBV28|TRBJ2-7|NA
CASSSITGQVYEQYF
TGTGCCAGCAGTTCAATTACGGGACAAGTCTACGAGCAGTACTTC
>many|TRBV19|TRBJ1-1|TRBD1
CASTRQGAFYTEAFF
TGTGCCAGTACCCGACAGGGGGCTTTCTACACTGAAGCTTTCTTT
>few|TRBV11-2|TRBJ2-2|NA
CASSLVPGLNTGELFF
TGTGCCAGCAGCTTAGTTCCAGGGCTCAATACCGGGGAGCTGTTTTTT
>NA|TRBV6-5|TRBJ1-3|NA
CASSYSRDSGNTIYF
TGTGCCAGCAGTTACTCGAGGGACTCTGGAAACACCATATATTTT
>NA|TRBV24-1|TRBJ2-5|NA
CATSGPGQETQYF
TGTGCCACCAGTGGCCCAGGCCAAGAGACCCAGTACTTC
>many|TRBV6-1|TRBJ1-1|NA
CASSEAGPYTEAFF
TGTGCCAGCAGTGAAGCCGGACCGTACACTGAAGCTTTCTTT
>few|TRBV6-5|TRBJ1-1|NA
CASSSQVNTEAFF
TGTGCCAGCAGTTCCCAAGTCAACACTGAAGCTTTCTTT
>NA|TRBV11-2|TRBJ2-6|NA
CASSLVASMGAGSSVLTF
TGTGCCAGCAGCTTAGTGGCGTCTATGGGGGCAGGTAGTAGCGTCCTGACTTTC
>NA|TRBV6-2/TRBV6-3|TRBJ2-5|TRBD2
CASSSRAGGGETQYF
TGTGCCAGCAGTTCGAGAGCGGGAGGCGGAGAGACCCAGTACTTC
>NA|TRBV2|TRBJ1-1|NA
CASRQDRNTEAFF
TGTGCCAGCAGACAGGACCGTAACACTGAAGCTTTCTTT
>NA|TRBV24-1|TRBJ2-5|NA
CATSHGTGHQETQYF
TGTGCCACCAGTCACGGGACCGGTCACCAAGAGACCCAGTACTTC
>many|TRBV7-9|TRBJ2-7|TRBD1
CASSLLPQGARDEQYF
TGTGCCAGCAGCTTACTACCCCAGGGGGCGCGGGACGAGCAGTACTTC
>many|TRBV11-2|TRBJ2-5|NA
CASSSRSLTETQYF
TGTGCCAGCAGCTCCAGATCGTTGACAGAGACCCAGTACTTC
>many|TRBV6-2/TRBV6-3|TRBJ2-6|NA
CASSYDTGANVLTF
TGTGCCAGCAGTTACGACACTGGGGCCAACGTCCTGACTTTC
>many|TRBV12-3/TRBV12-4|TRBJ1-1|NA
CASSPVSGADSEAFF
TGTGCCAGCAGCCCCGTTTCCGGGGCAGACTCTGAAGCTTTCTTT
>NA|TRBV27|TRBJ1-5|TRBD1
CASSLGTGFNQPQHF
TGTGCCAGCAGTTTAGGGACAGGGTTCAATCAGCCCCAGCATTTT
>many|TRBV27|TRBJ2-6|NA
CASSPGPNFGLSGANVLTF
TGTGCCAGCAGTCCGGGACCTAACTTCGGATTATCTGGGGCCAACGTCCTGACTTTC
>many|TRBV30|TRBJ2-5|NA
CAWSVPWQRVETQYF
TGTGCCTGGAGTGTACCTTGGCAGCGAGTAGAGACCCAGTACTTC
>NA|TRBV6-2/TRBV6-3|TRBJ2-5|NA
CASKRGGQETQYF
TGTGCCAGCAAGAGAGGGGGGCAAGAGACCCAGTACTTC
>NA|TRBV6-2/TRBV6-3|TRBJ1-2|NA
CASSYDIARGYTF
TGTGCCAGCAGTTACGACATAGCTCGTGGCTACACCTTC
>many|TRBV29-1|TRBJ2-7|NA
CSVGDSLSNEQYF
TGCAGCGTCGGAGACAGCTTATCCAACGAGCAGTACTTC
>NA|TRBV6-1|TRBJ2-7|NA
CASRNQGYEQYF
TGTGCCAGCAGGAACCAGGGCTACGAGCAGTACTTC
>many|TRBV12-3/TRBV12-4|TRBJ1-6|TRBD1
CASSWWGTGGIVNSPLHF
TGTGCCAGCAGTTGGTGGGGGACAGGGGGCATCGTTAATTCACCCCTCCACTTT
>many|TRBV27|TRBJ1-1|NA
CASSLSFGGVNTEAFF
TGTGCCAGCAGTTTATCGTTTGGGGGGGTGAACACTGAAGCTTTCTTT
>NA|TRBV24-1|TRBJ1-5|NA
CATSDLLRGGQPQHF
TGTGCCACCAGTGATTTGCTCAGAGGGGGTCAGCCCCAGCATTTT
>many|TRBV5-5|TRBJ2-2|NA
CASSSVQVQPGELFF
TGTGCCAGCAGCTCGGTACAGGTTCAACCCGGGGAGCTGTTTTTT
>few|TRBV6-1|TRBJ2-2|NA
CASSEESYTGELFF
TGTGCCAGCAGTGAAGAGAGCTACACCGGGGAGCTGTTTTTT
>few|TRBV3-1|TRBJ2-5|NA
CASSQGLGDQETQYF
TGTGCCAGCAGCCAAGGTTTAGGCGACCAAGAGACCCAGTACTTC
>many|TRBV20-1|TRBJ2-7|NA
CSARDSRASQGRDEQYF
TGCAGTGCTAGAGATTCACGAGCCAGCCAGGGGCGAGACGAGCAGTACTTC
>NA|TRBV6-1|TRBJ2-7|NA
CASSEPGASSGHYEQYF
TGTGCCAGCAGTGAGCCAGGGGCCTCCTCCGGGCACTACGAGCAGTACTTC
>many|TRBV7-2|TRBJ2-2|TRBD2
CASTGGGDNTGELFF
TGTGCCAGCACCGGGGGGGGAGACAACACCGGGGAGCTGTTTTTT
>many|TRBV6-1|TRBJ2-7|NA
CASRLAPLYEQYF
TGTGCCAGCAGACTTGCCCCTCTGTACGAGCAGTACTTC
>many|TRBV9|TRBJ2-7|NA
CASSVGFTTYEQYF
TGTGCCAGCAGCGTAGGGTTTACGACCTACGAGCAGTACTTC
>NA|TRBV28|TRBJ1-6|NA
CASSFAGANNSPLHF
TGTGCCAGCAGTTTTGCAGGGGCCAATAATTCACCCCTCCACTTT
>many|TRBV2|TRBJ1-6|NA
CASSQTGVGSPLHF
TGTGCCAGCAGTCAGACTGGGGTGGGTTCACCCCTCCACTTT
>many|TRBV12-5|TRBJ2-1|NA
CASGLDPGGWARFF
TGTGCTAGTGGTTTAGATCCTGGGGGTTGGGCAAGGTTCTTC
>many|TRBV4-2|TRBJ1-1|TRBD1
CASSREGQVENTEAFF
TGTGCCAGCAGCCGTGAGGGACAGGTGGAAAACACTGAAGCTTTCTTT